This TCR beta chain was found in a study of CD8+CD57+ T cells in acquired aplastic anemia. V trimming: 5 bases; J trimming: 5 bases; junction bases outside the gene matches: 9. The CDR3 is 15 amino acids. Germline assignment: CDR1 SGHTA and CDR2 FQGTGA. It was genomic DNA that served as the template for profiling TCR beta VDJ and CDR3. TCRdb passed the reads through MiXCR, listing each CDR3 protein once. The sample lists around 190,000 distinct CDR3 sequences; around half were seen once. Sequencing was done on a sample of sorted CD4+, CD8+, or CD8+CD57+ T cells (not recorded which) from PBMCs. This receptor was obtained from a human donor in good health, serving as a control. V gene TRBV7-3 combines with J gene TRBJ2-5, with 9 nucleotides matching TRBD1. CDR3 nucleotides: TGTGCCAGCAGCCCGGGACAGGGCGGATGGGAGACCCAGTACTTC. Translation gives CASSPGQGGWETQYF.